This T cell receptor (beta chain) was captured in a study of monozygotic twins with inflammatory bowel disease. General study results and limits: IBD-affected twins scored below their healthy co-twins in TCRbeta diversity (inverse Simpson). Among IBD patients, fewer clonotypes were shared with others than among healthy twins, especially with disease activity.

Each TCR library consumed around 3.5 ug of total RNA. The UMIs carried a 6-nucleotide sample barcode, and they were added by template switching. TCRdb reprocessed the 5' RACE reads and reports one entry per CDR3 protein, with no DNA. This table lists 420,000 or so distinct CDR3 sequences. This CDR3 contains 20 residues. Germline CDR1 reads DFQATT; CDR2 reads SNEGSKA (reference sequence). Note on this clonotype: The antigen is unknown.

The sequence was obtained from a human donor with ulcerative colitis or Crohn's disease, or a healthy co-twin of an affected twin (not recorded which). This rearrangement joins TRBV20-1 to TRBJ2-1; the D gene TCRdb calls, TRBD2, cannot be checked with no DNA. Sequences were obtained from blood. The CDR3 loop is CSARVVRGLAGGRHNNEQFF.